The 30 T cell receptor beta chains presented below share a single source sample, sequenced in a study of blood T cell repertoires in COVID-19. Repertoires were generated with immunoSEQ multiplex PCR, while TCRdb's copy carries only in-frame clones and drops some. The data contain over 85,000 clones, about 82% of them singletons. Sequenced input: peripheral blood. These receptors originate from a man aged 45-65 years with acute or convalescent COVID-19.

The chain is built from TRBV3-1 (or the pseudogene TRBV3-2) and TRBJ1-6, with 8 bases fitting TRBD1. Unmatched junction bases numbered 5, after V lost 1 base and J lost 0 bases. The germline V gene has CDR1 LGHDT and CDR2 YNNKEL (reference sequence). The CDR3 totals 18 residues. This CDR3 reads CASSQAGTGDSYNSPLHF. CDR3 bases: TGTGCCAGCAGCCAAGCCGGGACAGGAGACTCCTATAATTCACCCCTCCACTTT.

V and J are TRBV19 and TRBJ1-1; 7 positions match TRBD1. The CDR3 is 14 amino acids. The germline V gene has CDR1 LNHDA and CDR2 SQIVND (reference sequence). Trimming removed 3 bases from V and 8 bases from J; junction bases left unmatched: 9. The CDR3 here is CASSMQGGPIEAFF. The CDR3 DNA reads TGTGCCAGTAGTATGCAAGGGGGCCCAATCGAAGCTTTCTTT.

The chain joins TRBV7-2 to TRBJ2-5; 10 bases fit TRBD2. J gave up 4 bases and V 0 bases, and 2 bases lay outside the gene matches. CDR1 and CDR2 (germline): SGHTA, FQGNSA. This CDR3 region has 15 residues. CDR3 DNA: TGTGCCAGCAGCTTAGCCCCTAGCGGGAGAGAGACCCAGTACTTC. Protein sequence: CASSLAPSGRETQYF.

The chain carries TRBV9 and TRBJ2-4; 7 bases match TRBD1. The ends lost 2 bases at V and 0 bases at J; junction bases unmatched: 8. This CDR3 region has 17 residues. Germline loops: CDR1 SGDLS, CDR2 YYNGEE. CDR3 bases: TGTGCCAGCAGCGTTGATGGACAGGTTATAGCCAAAAACATTCAGTACTTC. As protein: CASSVDGQVIAKNIQYF. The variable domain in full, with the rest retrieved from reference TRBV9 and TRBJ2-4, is DSGVTQTPKHLITATGQRVTLRCSPRSGDLSVYWYQQSLDQGLQFLIQYYNGEERAKGNILERFSAQQFPDLHSELNLSSLELGDSALYFCASSVDGQVIAKNIQYFGAGTRLSVL.

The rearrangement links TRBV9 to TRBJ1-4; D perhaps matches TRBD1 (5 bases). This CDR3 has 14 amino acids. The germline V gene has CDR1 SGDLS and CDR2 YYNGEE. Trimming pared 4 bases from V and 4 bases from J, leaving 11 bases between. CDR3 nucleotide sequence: TGTGCCAGCAGCCCCCAGGGTCTTAATGAAAAACTGTTTTTT. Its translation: CASSPQGLNEKLFF.

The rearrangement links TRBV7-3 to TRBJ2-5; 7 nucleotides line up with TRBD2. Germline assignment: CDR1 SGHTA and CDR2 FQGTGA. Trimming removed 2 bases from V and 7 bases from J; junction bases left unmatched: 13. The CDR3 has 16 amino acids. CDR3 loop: CASSLVAGASPGTQYF. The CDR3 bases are TGTGCCAGCAGCTTAGTGGCGGGAGCTTCCCCAGGGACCCAGTACTTC.

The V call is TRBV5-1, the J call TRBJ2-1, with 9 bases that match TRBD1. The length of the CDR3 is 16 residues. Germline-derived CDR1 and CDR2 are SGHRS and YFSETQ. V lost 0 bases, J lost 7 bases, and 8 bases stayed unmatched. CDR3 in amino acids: CASSLVAGQGGNEQFF. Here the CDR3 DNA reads TGCGCCAGCAGCTTGGTGGCGGGACAGGGTGGAAATGAGCAGTTCTTC.

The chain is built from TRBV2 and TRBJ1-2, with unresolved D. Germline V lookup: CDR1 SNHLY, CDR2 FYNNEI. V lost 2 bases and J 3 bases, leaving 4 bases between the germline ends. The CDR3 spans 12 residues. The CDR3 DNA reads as TGTGCCAGCAGTGAACAGGACTATGGCTACACCTTC. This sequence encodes CASSEQDYGYTF.

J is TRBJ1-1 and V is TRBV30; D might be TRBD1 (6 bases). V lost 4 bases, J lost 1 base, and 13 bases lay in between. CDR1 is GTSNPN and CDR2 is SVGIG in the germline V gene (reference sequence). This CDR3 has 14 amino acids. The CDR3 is CAWTTQGPNTEAFF. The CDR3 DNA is TGTGCCTGGACCACACAGGGACCGAACACTGAAGCTTTCTTT.

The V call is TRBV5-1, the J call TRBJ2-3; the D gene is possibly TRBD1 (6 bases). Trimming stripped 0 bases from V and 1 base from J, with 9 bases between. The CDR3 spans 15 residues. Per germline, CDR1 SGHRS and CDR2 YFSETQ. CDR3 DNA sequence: TGCGCCAGCAGCTTGGGCAGGGGAGGCACAGATACGCAGTATTTT. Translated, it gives CASSLGRGGTDTQYF.

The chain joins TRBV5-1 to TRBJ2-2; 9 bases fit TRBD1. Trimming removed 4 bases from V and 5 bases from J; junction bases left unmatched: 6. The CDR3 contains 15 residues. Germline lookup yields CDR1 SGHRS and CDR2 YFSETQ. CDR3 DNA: TGCGCCAGCAGCGATGGACAGGGGCGAACCGGGGAGCTGTTTTTT. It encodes CASSDGQGRTGELFF.

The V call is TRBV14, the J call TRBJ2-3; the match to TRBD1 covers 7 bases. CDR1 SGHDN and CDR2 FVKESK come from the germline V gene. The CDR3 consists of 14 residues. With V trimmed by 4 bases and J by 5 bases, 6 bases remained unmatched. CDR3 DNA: TGTGCCAGCAGCCGAACCCAGGGGGTAGATACGCAGTATTTT. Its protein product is CASSRTQGVDTQYF.

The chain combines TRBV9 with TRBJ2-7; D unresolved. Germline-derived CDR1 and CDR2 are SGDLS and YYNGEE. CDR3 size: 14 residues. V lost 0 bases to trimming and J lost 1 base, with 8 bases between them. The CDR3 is CASSVVASSYEQYF. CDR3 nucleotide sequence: TGTGCCAGCAGCGTAGTCGCCAGTTCCTACGAGCAGTACTTC.

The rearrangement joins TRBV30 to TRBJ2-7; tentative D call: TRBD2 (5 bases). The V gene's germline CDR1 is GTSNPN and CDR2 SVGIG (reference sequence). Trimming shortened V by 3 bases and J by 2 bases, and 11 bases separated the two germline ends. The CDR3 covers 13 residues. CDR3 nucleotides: TGTGCCTGGAGGACGCGGGCGGCCTACGAGCAGTACTTC. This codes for CAWRTRAAYEQYF.

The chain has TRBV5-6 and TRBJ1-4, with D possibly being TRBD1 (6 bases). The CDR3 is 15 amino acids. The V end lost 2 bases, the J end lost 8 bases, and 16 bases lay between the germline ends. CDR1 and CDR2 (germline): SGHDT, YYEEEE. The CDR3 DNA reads TGTGCCAGCAGCTTAGGACAGACGTCAGCCGAAAAACTGTTTTTT. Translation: CASSLGQTSAEKLFF.

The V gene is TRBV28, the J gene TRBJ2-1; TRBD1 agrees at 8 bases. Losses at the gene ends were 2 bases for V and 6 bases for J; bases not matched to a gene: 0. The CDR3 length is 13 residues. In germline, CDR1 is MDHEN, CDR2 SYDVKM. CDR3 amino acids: CASSLTGGNEQFF. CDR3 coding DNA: TGTGCCAGCAGTTTAACAGGGGGCAATGAGCAGTTCTTC.

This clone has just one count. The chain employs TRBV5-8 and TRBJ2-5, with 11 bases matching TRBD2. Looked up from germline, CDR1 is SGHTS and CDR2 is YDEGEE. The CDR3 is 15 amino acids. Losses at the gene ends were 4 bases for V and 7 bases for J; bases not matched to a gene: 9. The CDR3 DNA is TGTGCCAGCAGCCCTGAACTAGCGGGAGAAGGGACCCAGTACTTC. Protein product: CASSPELAGEGTQYF.

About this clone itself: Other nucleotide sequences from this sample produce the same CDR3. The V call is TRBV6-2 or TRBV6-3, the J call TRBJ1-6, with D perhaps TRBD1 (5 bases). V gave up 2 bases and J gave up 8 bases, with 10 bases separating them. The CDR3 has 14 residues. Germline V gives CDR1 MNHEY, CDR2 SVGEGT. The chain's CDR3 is CASSYGQGDSPLHF. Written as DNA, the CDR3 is TGTGCCAGCAGTTACGGGCAAGGGGATTCACCCCTCCACTTT.

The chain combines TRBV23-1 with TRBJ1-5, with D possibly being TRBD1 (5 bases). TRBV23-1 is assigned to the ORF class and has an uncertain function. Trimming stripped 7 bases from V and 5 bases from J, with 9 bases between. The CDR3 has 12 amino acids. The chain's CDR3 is CASIREDQPQHF. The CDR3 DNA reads TGCGCCAGCATCAGGGAGGATCAGCCCCAGCATTTT.

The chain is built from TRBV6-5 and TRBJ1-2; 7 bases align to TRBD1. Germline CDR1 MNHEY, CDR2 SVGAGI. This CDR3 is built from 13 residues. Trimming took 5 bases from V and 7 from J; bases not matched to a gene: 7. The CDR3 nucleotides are TGTGCCAGCAGTCTTACGACAGGGACTGGCTACACCTTC. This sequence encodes CASSLTTGTGYTF.

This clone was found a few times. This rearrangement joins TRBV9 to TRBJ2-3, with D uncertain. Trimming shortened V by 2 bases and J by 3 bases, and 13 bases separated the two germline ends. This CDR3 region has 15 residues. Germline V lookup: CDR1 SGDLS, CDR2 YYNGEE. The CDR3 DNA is TGTGCCAGCAGCGTGGGCACGACCGCAACAGATACGCAGTATTTT. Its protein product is CASSVGTTATDTQYF.

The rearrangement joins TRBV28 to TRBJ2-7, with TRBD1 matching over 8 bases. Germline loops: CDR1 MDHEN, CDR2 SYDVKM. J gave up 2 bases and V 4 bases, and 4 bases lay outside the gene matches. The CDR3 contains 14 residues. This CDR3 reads CASSWTGLPYEQYF. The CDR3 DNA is TGTGCCAGCAGTTGGACAGGGTTACCCTACGAGCAGTACTTC. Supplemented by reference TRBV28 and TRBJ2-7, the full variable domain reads DVKVTQSSRYLVKRTGEKVFLECVQDMDHENMFWYRQDPGLGLRLIYFSYDVKMKEKGDIPEGYSVSREKKERFSLILESASTNQTSMYLCASSWTGLPYEQYFGPGTRLTVT.

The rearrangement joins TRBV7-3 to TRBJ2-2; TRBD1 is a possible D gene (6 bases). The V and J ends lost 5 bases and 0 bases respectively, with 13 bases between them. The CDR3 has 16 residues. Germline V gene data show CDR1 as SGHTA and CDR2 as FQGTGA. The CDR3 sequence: CASSPRQAANTGELFF. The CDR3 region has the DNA TGTGCCAGCAGCCCGCGACAGGCCGCGAACACCGGGGAGCTGTTTTTT.

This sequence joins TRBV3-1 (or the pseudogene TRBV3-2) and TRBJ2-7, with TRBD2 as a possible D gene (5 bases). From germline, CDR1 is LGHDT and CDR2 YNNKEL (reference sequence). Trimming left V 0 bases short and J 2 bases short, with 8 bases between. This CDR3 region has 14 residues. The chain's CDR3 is CASSQDRGAYEQYF. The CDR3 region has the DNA TGTGCCAGCAGCCAAGATCGGGGAGCCTACGAGCAGTACTTC.

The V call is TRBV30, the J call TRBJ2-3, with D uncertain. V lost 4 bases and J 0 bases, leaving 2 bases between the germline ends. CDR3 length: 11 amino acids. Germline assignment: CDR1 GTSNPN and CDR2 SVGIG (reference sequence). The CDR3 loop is CAWTSTDTQYF. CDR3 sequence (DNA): TGTGCCTGGACTAGCACAGATACGCAGTATTTT.

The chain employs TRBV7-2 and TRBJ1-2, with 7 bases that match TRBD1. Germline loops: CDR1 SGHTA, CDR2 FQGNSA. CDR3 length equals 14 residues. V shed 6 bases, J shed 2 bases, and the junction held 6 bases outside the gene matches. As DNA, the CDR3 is TGTGCCAGCAGTGATATACAGGGGAACTATGGCTACACCTTC. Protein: CASSDIQGNYGYTF.

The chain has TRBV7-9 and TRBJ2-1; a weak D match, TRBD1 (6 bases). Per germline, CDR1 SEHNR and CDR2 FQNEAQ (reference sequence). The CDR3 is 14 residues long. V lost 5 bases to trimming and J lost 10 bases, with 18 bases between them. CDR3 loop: CASSHDRMGWEQFF. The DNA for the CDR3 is TGTGCCAGCAGCCACGACAGGATGGGTTGGGAGCAGTTCTTC. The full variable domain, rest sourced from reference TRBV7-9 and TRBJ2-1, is DTGVSQNPRHKITKRGQNVTFRCDPISEHNRLYWYRQTLGQGPEFLTYFQNEAQLEKSRLLSDRFSAERPKGSFSTLEIQRTEQGDSAMYLCASSHDRMGWEQFFGPGTRLTVL.

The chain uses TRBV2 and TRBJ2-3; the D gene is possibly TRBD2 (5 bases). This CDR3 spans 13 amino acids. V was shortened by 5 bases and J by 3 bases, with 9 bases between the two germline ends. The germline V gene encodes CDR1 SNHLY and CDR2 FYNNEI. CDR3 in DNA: TGTGCCAGCAGTAGGACTGGGACAGATACGCAGTATTTT. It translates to CASSRTGTDTQYF.

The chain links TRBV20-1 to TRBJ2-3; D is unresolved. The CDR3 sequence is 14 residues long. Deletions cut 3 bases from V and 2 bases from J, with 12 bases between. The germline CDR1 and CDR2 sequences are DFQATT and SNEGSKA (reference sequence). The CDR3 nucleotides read TGCAGTGCTAGTTTGGCAGGTCACACAGATACGCAGTATTTT. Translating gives CSASLAGHTDTQYF.

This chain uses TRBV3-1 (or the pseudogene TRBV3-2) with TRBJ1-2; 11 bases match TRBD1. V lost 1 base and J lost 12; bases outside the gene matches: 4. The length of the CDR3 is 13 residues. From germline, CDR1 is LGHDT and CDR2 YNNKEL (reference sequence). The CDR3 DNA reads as TGTGCCAGCAGCCAAGGGACAGGGGGCAGGAACACCTTC. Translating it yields CASSQGTGGRNTF.